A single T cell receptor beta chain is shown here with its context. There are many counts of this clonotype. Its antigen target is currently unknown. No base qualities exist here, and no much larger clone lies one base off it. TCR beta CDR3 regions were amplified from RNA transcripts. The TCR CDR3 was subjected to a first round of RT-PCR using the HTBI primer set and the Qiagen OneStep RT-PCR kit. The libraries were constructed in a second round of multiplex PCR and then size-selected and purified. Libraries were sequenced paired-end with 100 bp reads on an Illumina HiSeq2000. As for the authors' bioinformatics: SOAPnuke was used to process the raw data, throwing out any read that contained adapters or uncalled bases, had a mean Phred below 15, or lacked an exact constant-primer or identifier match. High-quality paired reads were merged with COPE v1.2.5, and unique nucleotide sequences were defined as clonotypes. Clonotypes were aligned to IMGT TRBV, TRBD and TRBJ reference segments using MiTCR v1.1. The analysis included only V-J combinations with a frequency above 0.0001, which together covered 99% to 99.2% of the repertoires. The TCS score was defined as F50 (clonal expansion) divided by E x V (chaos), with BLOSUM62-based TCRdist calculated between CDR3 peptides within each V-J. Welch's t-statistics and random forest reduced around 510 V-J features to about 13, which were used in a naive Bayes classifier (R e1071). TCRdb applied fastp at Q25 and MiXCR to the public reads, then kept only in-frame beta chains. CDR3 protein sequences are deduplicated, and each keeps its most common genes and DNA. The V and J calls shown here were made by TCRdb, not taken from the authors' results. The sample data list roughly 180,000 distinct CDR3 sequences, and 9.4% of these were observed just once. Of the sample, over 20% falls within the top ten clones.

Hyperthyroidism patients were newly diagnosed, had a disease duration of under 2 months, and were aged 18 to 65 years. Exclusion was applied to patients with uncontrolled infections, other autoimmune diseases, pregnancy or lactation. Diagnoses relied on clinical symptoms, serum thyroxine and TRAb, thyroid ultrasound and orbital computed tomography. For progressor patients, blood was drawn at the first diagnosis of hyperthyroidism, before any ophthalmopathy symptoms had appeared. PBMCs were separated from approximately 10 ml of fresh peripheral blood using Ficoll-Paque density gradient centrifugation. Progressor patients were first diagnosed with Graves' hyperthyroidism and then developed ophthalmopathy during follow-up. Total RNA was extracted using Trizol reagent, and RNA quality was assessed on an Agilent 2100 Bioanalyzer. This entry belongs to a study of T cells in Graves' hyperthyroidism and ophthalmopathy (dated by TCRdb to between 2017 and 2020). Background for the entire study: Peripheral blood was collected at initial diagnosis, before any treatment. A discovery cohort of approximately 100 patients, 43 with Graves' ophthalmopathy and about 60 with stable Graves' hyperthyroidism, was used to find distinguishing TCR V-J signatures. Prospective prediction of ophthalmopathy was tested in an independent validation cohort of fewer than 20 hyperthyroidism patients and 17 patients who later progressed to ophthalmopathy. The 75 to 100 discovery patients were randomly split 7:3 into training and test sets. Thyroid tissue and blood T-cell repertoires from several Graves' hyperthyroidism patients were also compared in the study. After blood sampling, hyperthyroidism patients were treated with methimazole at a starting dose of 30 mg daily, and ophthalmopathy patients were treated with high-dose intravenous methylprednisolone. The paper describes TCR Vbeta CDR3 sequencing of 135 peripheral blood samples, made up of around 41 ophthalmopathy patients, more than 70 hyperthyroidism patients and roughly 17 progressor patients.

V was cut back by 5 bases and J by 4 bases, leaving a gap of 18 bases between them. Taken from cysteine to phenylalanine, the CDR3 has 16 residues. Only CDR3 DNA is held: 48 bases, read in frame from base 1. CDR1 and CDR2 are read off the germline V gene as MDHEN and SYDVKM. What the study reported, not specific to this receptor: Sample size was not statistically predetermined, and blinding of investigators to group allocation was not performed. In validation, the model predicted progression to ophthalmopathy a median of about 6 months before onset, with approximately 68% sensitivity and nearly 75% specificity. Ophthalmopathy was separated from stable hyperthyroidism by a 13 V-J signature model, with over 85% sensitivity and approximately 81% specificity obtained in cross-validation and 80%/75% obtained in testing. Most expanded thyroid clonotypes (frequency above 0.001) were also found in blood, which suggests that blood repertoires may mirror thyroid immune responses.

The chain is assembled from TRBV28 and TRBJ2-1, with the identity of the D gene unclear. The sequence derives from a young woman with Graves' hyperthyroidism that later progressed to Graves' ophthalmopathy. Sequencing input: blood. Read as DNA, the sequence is TGTGCCAGCAGTACCACTTCGTATTTACCTTACAATGAGCAGTTCTTC. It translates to CASSTTSYLPYNEQFF.